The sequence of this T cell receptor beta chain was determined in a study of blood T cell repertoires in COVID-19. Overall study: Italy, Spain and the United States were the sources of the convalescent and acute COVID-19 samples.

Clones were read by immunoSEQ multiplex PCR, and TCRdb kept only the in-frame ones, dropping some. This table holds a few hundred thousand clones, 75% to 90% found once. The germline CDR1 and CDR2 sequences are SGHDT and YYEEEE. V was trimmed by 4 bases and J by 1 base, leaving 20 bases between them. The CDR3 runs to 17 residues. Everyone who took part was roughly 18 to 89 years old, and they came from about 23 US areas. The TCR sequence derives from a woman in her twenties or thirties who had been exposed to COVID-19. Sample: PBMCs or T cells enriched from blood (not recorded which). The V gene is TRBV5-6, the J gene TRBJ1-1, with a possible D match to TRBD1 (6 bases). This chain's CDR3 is CASSTWTAAAKNTEAFF. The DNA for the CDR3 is TGTGCCAGCAGCACTTGGACAGCCGCCGCCAAGAACACTGAAGCTTTCTTT.